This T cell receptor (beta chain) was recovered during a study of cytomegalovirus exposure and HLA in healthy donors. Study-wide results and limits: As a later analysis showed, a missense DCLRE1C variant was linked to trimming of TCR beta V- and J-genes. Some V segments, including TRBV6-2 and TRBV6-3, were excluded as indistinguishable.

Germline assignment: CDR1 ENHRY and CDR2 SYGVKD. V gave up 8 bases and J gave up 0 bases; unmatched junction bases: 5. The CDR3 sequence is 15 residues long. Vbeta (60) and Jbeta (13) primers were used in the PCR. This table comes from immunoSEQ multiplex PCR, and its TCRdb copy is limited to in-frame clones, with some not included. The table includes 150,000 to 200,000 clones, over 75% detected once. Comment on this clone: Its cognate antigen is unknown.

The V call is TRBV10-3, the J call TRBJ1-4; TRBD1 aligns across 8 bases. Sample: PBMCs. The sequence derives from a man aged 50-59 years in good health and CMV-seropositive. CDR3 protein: CAIGGQGATNEKLFF. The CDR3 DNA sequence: TGTGCCATCGGAGGACAGGGAGCAACTAATGAAAAACTGTTTTTT.